This T cell receptor beta chain originates from a study of CD8 T cells in ankylosing spondylitis. Germline loops: CDR1 MNHEY, CDR2 SMNVEV (reference sequence). The CDR3 is made up of 15 amino acids. The germline V and J ends were trimmed by 6 bases and 7 bases, with 19 bases remaining between them. Note on this clonotype: What it binds is unknown.

With molecular barcodes, quantitative 5'-RACE was used to make the TCR beta libraries. Using its own MiXCR run on the 5' RACE reads, TCRdb lists one record per CDR3 protein. The table lists under 250,000 distinct CDR3 sequences, about 10% of them singletons. Study-wide results and limits: In the blood and synovial fluid of reactive arthritis, some motif variants had been previously reported. Among TCR beta sequences, a motif of under ten highly homologous variants appeared characteristic of ankylosing spondylitis blood. In ankylosing spondylitis patients, matched synovial fluid reportedly showed significant enrichment of disease-linked clones.

The chain combines TRBV27 with TRBJ2-1; perhaps TRBD2 as D (6 bases). The clonotype was recovered from a male donor with ankylosing spondylitis or in good health (not recorded which). Sequenced material: blood, either unsorted or a sorted T cell fraction (not recorded which). The CDR3 nucleotides read TGTGCCAGCAGCCCGCGGGATTTCATGGGTAATGAGCAGTTCTTC. It encodes CASSPRDFMGNEQFF.